This entry describes one TCR beta chain. The target antigen is unknown. The entry originates in a study of cytomegalovirus exposure and HLA in healthy donors. About the research overall: HLA-typed donors were the source of about 85 million unique TCRs, which an early data release held.

This PCR relied on a set of 60 Vbeta primers and 13 Jbeta primers. The assay was immunoSEQ multiplex PCR, and TCRdb's table has in-frame clones only and misses some. The sample lists about 65,000 clones; 70% to 85% were seen once. Overall study findings and caveats: Researchers catalogued roughly 170 TCR beta chains as cytomegalovirus-associated. Judged likely to be a sequencing artifact was a cluster of highly shared sequence variants.

Healthy bone marrow donors made up the donor group. The CDR3 runs to 16 residues. Germline-derived CDR1 and CDR2 are SGHNT and YYREEE (reference sequence). V shed 4 bases and J shed 1 base, with 17 bases lying between them. The sequenced sample was PBMCs. The source is a girl aged 10 to 17 in good health and CMV-seropositive. V usage is TRBV5-4 and J usage is TRBJ1-1, with D possibly being TRBD1 (6 bases). The DNA for the CDR3 is TGTGCCAGCAGCCAAAAAACAGGGAGGGGGAACACTGAAGCTTTCTTT. Its translation is CASSQKTGRGNTEAFF.